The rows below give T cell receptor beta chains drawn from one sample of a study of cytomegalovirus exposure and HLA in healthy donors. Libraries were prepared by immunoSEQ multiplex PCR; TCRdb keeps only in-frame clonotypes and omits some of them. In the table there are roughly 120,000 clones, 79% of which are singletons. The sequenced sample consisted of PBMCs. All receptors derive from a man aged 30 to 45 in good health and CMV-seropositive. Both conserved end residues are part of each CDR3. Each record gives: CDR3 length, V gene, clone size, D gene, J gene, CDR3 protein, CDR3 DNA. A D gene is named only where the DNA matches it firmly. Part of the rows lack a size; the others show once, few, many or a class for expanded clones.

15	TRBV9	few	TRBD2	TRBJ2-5	CASSVESAGGETQYF	TGTGCCAGCAGCGTAGAGTCCGCGGGAGGAGAGACCCAGTACTTC
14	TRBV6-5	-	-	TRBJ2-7	CASSPTSSAYEQYF	TGTGCCAGCAGTCCAACGAGTAGCGCCTACGAGCAGTACTTC
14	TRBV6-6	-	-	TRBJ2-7	CASTQWEANYEQYF	TGTGCCAGCACCCAGTGGGAGGCCAACTACGAGCAGTACTTC
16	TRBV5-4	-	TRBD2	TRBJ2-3	CASSSPGLASTDTQYF	TGTGCCAGCAGCTCACCGGGACTAGCGAGTACAGATACGCAGTATTTT
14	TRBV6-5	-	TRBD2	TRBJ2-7	CASSYRAGGYEQYF	TGTGCCAGCAGTTATCGAGCGGGAGGTTACGAGCAGTACTTC
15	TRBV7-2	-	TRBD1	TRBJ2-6	CASSPQGAGANVLTF	TGTGCCAGCAGCCCACAGGGGGCTGGGGCCAACGTCCTGACTTTC
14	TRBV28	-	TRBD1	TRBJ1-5	CASSRRTGVQPQHF	TGTGCCAGCAGTCGACGGACAGGTGTACAGCCCCAGCATTTT
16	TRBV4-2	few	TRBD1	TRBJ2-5	CASSQDGFGRGETQYF	TGTGCCAGCAGCCAAGATGGCTTTGGCAGGGGGGAGACCCAGTACTTC
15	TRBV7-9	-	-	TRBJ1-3	CASSFPPSSGNTIYF	TGTGCCAGCAGCTTCCCACCGAGCTCTGGAAACACCATATATTTT
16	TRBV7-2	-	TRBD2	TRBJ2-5	CASSARTSGGLETQYF	TGTGCCAGCAGCGCCCGGACTAGCGGGGGCCTGGAGACCCAGTACTTC
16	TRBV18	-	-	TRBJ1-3	CASSPTAGYSGNTIYF	TGTGCCAGCTCACCAACCGCAGGGTACTCTGGAAACACCATATATTTT
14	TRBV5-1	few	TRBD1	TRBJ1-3	CASSFLGGGNTIYF	TGCGCCAGCAGCTTCCTAGGGGGCGGAAACACCATATATTTT
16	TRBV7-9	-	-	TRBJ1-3	CASSSRGTRSGNTIYF	TGTGCCAGCAGCTCTCGGGGTACAAGATCTGGAAACACCATATATTTT
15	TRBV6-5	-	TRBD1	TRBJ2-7	CASRPVGTGADEQYF	TGTGCCAGCCGCCCGGTGGGGACAGGGGCGGACGAGCAGTACTTC
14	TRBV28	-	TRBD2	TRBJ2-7	CASNLGTSGYEQYF	TGTGCCAGCAACTTAGGGACTAGCGGATACGAGCAGTACTTC
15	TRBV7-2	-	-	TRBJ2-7	CASSLVDTPRIEQYF	TGTGCCAGCAGCTTAGTGGACACCCCGAGGATCGAGCAGTACTTC
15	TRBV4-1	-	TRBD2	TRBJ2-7	CASSQEVTGGDEQYF	TGCGCCAGCAGCCAAGAAGTTACGGGGGGGGACGAGCAGTACTTC
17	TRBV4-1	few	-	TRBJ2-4	CASSHNSGHTGGNIQYF	TGCGCCAGCAGCCATAATAGCGGGCATACAGGGGGAAACATTCAGTACTTC
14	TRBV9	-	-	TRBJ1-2	CASSVGLISYGYTF	TGTGCCAGCAGCGTAGGGCTCATCTCCTATGGCTACACCTTC
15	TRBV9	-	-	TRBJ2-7	CASSSPDGWRDEQYF	TGTGCCAGCAGCTCCCCCGACGGGTGGCGAGACGAGCAGTACTTC
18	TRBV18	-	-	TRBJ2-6	CASSPPGGVASGANGLTF	TGTGCCAGCTCACCACCGGGGGGAGTGGCGTCTGGGGCCAACGGCCTGACTTTC
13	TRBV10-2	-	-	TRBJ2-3	CASKHRDADTQYF	TGCGCCAGCAAGCACAGGGATGCAGATACGCAGTATTTT
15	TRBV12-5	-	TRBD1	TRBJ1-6	CASGYWTGPNSPLHF	TGTGCTAGTGGTTATTGGACAGGGCCCAATTCACCCCTCCACTTT
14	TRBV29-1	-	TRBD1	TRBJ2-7	CSPRTGAVKYEQYF	TGCAGCCCCCGAACAGGGGCAGTGAAATACGAGCAGTACTTC
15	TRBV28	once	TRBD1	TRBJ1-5	CASSFGTGVHQPQHF	TGTGCCAGCAGTTTCGGGACAGGGGTTCATCAGCCCCAGCATTTT
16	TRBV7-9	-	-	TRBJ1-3	CASSLPPGDTGNTIYF	TGTGCCAGCAGCTTACCCCCGGGGGATACTGGAAACACCATATATTTT
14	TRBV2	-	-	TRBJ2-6	CASFDRRGANGLTF	TGTGCCAGCTTCGACAGGAGAGGGGCCAACGGCCTGACTTTC
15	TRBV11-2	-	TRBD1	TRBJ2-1	CASRTAGTAYNEQFF	TGTGCCAGCAGGACCGCCGGGACAGCTTACAATGAGCAGTTCTTC
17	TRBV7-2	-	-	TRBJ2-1	CASSLILGKPRFHEQFF	TGTGCCAGCAGCTTGATCCTCGGGAAGCCCCGATTCCATGAGCAGTTCTTC
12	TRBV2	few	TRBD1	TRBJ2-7	CATRDRVHEQYF	TGTGCCACCCGGGACAGGGTCCACGAGCAGTACTTC
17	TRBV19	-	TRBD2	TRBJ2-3	CASSILIAGGGADTQYF	TGTGCCAGTAGTATCTTGATAGCGGGAGGTGGTGCAGATACGCAGTATTTT
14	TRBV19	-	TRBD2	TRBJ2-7	CASSASGGAHEQYF	TGTGCCAGTAGTGCTAGCGGGGGGGCACACGAGCAGTACTTC
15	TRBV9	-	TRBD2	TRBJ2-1	CASSAPSGALNEQFF	TGTGCCAGCAGCGCACCGAGCGGGGCCCTCAATGAGCAGTTCTTC
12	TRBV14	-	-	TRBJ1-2	CASSQQYYGYTF	TGTGCCAGCAGCCAACAGTACTATGGCTACACCTTC
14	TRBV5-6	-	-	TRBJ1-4	CASSLAERNEKLFF	TGTGCCAGCAGCTTGGCAGAGCGTAATGAAAAACTGTTTTTT
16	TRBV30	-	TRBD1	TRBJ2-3	CAWSVRKGADTDTQYF	TGTGCCTGGAGTGTACGGAAGGGGGCAGACACAGATACGCAGTATTTT
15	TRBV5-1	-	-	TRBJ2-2	CASSFSAQNTGELFF	TGCGCCAGCAGCTTCAGCGCCCAGAACACCGGGGAGCTGTTTTTT
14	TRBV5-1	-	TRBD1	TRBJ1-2	CASSLGTGLSGYTF	TGCGCCAGCAGCCTGGGGACAGGTTTATCTGGCTACACCTTC
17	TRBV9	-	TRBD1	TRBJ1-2	CASSQGPRDRGYNGYTF	TGTGCCAGCAGCCAAGGGCCCCGGGACAGGGGTTACAATGGCTACACCTTC
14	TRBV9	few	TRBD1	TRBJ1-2	CASSGDRGSGGYTF	TGTGCCAGCAGCGGGGACAGGGGGTCTGGTGGCTACACCTTC
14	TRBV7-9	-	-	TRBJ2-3	CSSTQPAAGDTQYF	TGTTCCAGCACCCAACCGGCGGCGGGAGATACGCAGTATTTT
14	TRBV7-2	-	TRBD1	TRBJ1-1	CASTPGQGYGEAFF	TGTGCCAGCACCCCGGGACAGGGGTATGGGGAAGCTTTCTTT
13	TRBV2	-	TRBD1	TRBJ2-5	CAGNRGRLETQYF	TGTGCCGGGAACAGGGGGCGTTTGGAGACCCAGTACTTC
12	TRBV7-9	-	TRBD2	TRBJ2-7	CASSLTSDEQYF	TGTGCCAGCAGCTTGACTAGCGACGAGCAGTACTTC
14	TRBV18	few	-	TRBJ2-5	CASSPEGVQETQYF	TGTGCCAGCTCACCAGAAGGGGTCCAAGAGACCCAGTACTTC
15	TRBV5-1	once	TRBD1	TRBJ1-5	CASSARTGRNQPQHF	TGCGCCAGCAGCGCCCGGACAGGGAGGAATCAGCCCCAGCATTTT
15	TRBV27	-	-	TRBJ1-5	CASSFTDSYNQPQHF	TGTGCCAGCAGTTTCACGGACAGTTACAATCAGCCCCAGCATTTT
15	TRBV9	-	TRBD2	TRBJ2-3	CASSVSPAGTDTQYF	TGTGCCAGCAGCGTTTCCCCAGCGGGGACAGATACGCAGTATTTT
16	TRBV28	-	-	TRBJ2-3	CASSLGGGSGRGAQYF	TGTGCCAGCAGTCTGGGGGGCGGGAGCGGTAGAGGAGCGCAGTATTTT
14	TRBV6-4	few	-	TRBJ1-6	CASSDAPGASPLHF	TGTGCCAGCAGCGATGCGCCAGGGGCCTCACCCCTCCACTTT
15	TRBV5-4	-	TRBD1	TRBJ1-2	CASSLAGQGWIGYTF	TGTGCCAGCAGCCTGGCAGGACAGGGGTGGATTGGCTACACCTTC
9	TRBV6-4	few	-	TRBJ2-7	CASLLEQYF	TGTGCCAGCCTTCTCGAGCAGTACTTC
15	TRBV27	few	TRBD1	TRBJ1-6	CATTRQGSFNSPLHF	TGTGCCACTACGAGACAGGGGTCTTTCAATTCACCCCTCCACTTT